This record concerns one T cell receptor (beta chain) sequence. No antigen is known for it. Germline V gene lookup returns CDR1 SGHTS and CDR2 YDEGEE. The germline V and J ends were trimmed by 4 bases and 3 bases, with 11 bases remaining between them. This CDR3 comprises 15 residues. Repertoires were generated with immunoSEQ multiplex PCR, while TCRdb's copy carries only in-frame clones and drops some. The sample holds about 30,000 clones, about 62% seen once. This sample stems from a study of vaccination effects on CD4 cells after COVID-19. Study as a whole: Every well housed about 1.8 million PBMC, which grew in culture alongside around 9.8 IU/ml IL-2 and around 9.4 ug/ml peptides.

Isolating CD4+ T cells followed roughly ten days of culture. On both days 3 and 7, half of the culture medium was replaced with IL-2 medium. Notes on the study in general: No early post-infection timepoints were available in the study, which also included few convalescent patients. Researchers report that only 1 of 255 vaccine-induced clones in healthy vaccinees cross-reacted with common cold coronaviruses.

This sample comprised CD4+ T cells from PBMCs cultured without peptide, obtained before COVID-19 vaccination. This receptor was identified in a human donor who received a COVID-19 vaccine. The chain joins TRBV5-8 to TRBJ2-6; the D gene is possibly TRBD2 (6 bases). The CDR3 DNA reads TGTGCCAGCAGCGCGACTAGTAGTGGGGCCAACGTCCTGACTTTC. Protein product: CASSATSSGANVLTF.